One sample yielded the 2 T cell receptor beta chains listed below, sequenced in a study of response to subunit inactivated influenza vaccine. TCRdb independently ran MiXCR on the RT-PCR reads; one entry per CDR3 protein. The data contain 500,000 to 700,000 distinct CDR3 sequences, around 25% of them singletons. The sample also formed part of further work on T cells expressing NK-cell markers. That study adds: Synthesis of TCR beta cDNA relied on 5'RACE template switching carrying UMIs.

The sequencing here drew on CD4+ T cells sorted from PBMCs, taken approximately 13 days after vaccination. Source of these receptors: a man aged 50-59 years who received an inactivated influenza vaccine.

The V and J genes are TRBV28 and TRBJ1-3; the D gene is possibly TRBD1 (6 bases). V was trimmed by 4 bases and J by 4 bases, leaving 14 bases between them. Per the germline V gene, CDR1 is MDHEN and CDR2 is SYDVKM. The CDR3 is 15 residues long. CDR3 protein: CASSSHQGSGNTIYF. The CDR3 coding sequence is TGTGCCAGCAGTTCCCACCAGGGGTCCGGAAACACCATATATTTT.

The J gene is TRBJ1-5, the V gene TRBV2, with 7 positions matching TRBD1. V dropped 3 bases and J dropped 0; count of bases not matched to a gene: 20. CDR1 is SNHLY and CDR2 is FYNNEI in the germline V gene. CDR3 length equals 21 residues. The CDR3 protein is CASSDLKGRDRSVYSNQPQHF. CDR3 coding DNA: TGTGCCAGCAGTGACCTCAAGGGGCGGGACAGAAGCGTTTATAGCAATCAGCCCCAGCATTTT.